This entry concerns a single TCR beta chain. What it binds is unknown. The data stem from a study of monozygotic twins with inflammatory bowel disease. Study findings and constraints: Reduced clonotype sharing with other individuals was observed in IBD patients relative to healthy twins, especially with disease activity. Those with IBD had lower TCRbeta diversity (inverse Simpson) than their healthy co-twins did.

Total RNA input per TCR library was around 4,000 ng. Through template switching, UMIs that included a 6-nucleotide sample barcode were added. No DNA is given; TCRdb re-called the 5' RACE reads and lists each CDR3 protein once. Here the sample table reports roughly 160,000 distinct CDR3 sequences. This receptor was identified in a human donor with ulcerative colitis or Crohn's disease, or a healthy co-twin of an affected twin (not recorded which). Sequencing was performed on blood.

CDR3 region: CATSFGAHSPLHF. V gene TRBV24-1 combines with J gene TRBJ1-6. This CDR3 has 13 amino acids. Germline V gene sequence: CDR1 KGHDR, CDR2 SFDVKD.